The present T cell receptor beta chain was sequenced within a study of T cells in Graves' hyperthyroidism and ophthalmopathy (dated by TCRdb to between 2019 and 2020). In the study overall: Peripheral blood samples were taken at initial diagnosis, before any treatment was given. Thyroid tissue and blood T-cell repertoires from about six Graves' hyperthyroidism patients were also compared in the study. An independent validation cohort of fewer than 20 hyperthyroidism patients and some 15 patients who later progressed to ophthalmopathy tested prospective prediction of ophthalmopathy. The 75 to 100 discovery patients were divided at random into training and test sets in a 7:3 ratio. TCR V-J signatures able to tell the groups apart were searched for in a discovery cohort of 100 patients, of whom more than 40 had Graves' ophthalmopathy and about 55 had stable Graves' hyperthyroidism. The paper describes TCR Vbeta CDR3 sequencing of more than 120 peripheral blood samples, made up of fewer than 50 ophthalmopathy patients, roughly 75 hyperthyroidism patients and roughly 17 progressor patients. After sampling, hyperthyroidism patients received methimazole starting at 30 mg daily, and ophthalmopathy patients received high-dose intravenous methylprednisolone.

V is shortened by 4 bases, J by 7 bases, and the region joining them spans 9 bases. From the cysteine up to the phenylalanine, the CDR3 has a length of 12 residues. The CDR3 DNA has 36 bases and is translated from base 1. CDR1 and CDR2, per the germline V gene, are KGHDR and SFDVKD. Amplification of TCR beta CDR3 regions was carried out from RNA transcripts. For the first round of RT-PCR on the TCR CDR3, the HTBI primer set was used together with the Qiagen OneStep RT-PCR kit. The libraries were constructed in a second round of multiplex PCR and then size-selected and purified. Paired-end sequencing of the libraries was performed with 100 bp reads on an Illumina HiSeq2000. As for the original processing: SOAPnuke was used to process the raw data, removing reads that contained adapters or uncalled bases, had a mean Phred below 15, or lacked an exact match to the constant primer or identifier. High-quality paired reads were merged with COPE v1.2.5, and unique nucleotide sequences were defined as clonotypes. MiTCR v1.1 was used to align clonotypes to the IMGT TRBV, TRBD and TRBJ reference segments. The analysis included only V-J combinations with a frequency above 0.0001, which together covered 99% to 99.2% of the repertoires. A TCS score was defined as the ratio of F50 (clonal expansion) to E x V (chaos), with BLOSUM62-based TCRdist applied between CDR3 peptides within each V-J. Welch's t-statistics and random forest reduced 500 to 650 V-J features to roughly 13, which were used in a naive Bayes classifier (R e1071). TCRdb reprocessing: public reads trimmed at Q25 with fastp, clones called with MiXCR, in-frame beta chains kept. Every entry covers one CDR3 protein and lists the most common genes and DNA from its rows. The V and J calls shown here were made by TCRdb, not taken from the authors' results. The sample has approximately 400,000 distinct CDR3 sequences on record, less than 20% of them singletons. The biggest ten clones account for roughly 13% of the sample.

A patient counted as having stable Graves' hyperthyroidism if no progression to ophthalmopathy occurred over 18 months of follow-up. The hyperthyroidism patients were between 18 and 65 years old and newly diagnosed, with a disease duration of less than 2 months. Patients with uncontrolled infections, other autoimmune diseases, pregnancy or lactation were excluded. Diagnoses were based on clinical symptoms, serum thyroxine and TRAb, thyroid ultrasound and orbital computed tomography. Ficoll-Paque density gradient centrifugation was used to isolate PBMCs from about 10 ml of fresh peripheral blood. Trizol reagent was used to extract total RNA, and RNA quality was then checked on an Agilent 2100 Bioanalyzer. This clonotype was found many times. Its antigen has not been determined. No much larger clone is present one base from it, and per-base qualities are unavailable. On the study overall, not on this receptor specifically: Sample size was not statistically predetermined, and investigators were not blinded to group allocation. During validation, the model predicted progression to ophthalmopathy a median of approximately 7 months ahead of onset, with 60% to 71% sensitivity and less than 85% specificity. Most expanded thyroid clonotypes (frequency above 0.001) were also detected in blood, a finding suggesting that blood repertoires may reflect thyroid immune responses. A 13 V-J signature model separated ophthalmopathy from stable hyperthyroidism, with nearly 90% sensitivity and 81.08% specificity in cross-validation and 80%/75% in testing.

The TCR comes from a woman under 30 with Graves' hyperthyroidism. Here the chain combines TRBV24-1 and TRBJ1-1, with no confident D gene call. Sequenced input: blood. The DNA is as follows: TGTGCCACCAGTGACCACACAAGTGAAGCTTTCTTT. Its protein product is CATSDHTSEAFF.